The 2 T cell receptor beta chains in this list originate from one sample, sequenced in a study of T cell responses to AZD1222 COVID-19 vaccine. The method was immunoSEQ multiplex PCR; TCRdb's version includes in-frame clones alone and lacks a portion of them. This sample has 80,000 to 90,000 clones, with more than 75% found just once. This sample comprised peripheral blood, obtained on day 0 of MenACWY control vaccination. Every receptor here comes from an adult in good health.

The CDR3, as DNA: TGTGCCAGCAGCGTCGGGACAGGGCAATACGAGCAGTACTTC. It is translated as CASSVGTGQYEQYF. This chain connects TRBV9 to TRBJ2-7; 9 nucleotides line up with TRBD1. CDR3 size: 14 residues. Germline V gene sequence: CDR1 SGDLS, CDR2 YYNGEE. V lost 2 bases and J lost 4; bases outside the gene matches: 4.

This sequence joins TRBV7-9 and TRBJ2-4, with a possible D match to TRBD2 (7 bases). The germline V and J ends were trimmed by 1 base and 1 base, with 11 bases remaining between them. The germline CDR1 and CDR2 sequences are SEHNR and FQNEAQ (reference sequence). CDR3 length: 16 amino acids. CDR3 sequence: CASSLVGGGAKNIQYF. CDR3 sequence (DNA): TGTGCCAGCAGCTTAGTTGGCGGGGGCGCCAAAAACATTCAGTACTTC.